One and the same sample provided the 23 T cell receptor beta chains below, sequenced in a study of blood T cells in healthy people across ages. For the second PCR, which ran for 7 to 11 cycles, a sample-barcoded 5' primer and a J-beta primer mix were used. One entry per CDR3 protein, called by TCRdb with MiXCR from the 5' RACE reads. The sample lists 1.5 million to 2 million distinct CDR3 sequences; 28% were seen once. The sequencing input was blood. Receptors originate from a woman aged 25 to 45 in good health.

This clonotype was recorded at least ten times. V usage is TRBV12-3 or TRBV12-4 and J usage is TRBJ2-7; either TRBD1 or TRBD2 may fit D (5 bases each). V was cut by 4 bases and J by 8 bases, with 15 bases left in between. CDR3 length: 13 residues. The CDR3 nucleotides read TGTGCCAGCAGTTCCGCCGGGGCCTGGCAGCAGTACTTC. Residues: CASSSAGAWQQYF.

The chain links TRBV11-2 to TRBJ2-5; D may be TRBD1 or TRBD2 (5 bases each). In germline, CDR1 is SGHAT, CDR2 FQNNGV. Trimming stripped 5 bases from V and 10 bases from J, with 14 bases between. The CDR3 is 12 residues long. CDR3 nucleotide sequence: TGTGCCAGCAGCGACGGGGCAGCTTTCCAGTACTTC. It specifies CASSDGAAFQYF.

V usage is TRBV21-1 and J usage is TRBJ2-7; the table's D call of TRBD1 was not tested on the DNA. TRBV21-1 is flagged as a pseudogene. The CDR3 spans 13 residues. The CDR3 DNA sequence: TGTGCCAGCAAGAAAGGGGACAACTACGAGCAGTACTTC. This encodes CASKKGDNYEQYF.

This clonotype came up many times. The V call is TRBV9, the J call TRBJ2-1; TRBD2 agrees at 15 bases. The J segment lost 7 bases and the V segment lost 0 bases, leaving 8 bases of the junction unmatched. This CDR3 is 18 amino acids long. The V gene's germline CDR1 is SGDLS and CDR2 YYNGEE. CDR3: CASSVAPGLAGGGNEQFF. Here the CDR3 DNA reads TGTGCCAGCAGCGTAGCCCCAGGACTAGCGGGAGGGGGTAATGAGCAGTTCTTC. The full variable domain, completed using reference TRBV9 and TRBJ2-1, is DSGVTQTPKHLITATGQRVTLRCSPRSGDLSVYWYQQSLDQGLQFLIQYYNGEERAKGNILERFSAQQFPDLHSELNLSSLELGDSALYFCASSVAPGLAGGGNEQFFGPGTRLTVL.

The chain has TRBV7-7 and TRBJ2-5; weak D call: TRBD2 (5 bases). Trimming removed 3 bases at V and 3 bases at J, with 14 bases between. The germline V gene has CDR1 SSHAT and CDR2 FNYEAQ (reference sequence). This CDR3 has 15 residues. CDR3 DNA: TGTGCCAGCAGCTTTGGGCAGCCCGGGAAAGAGACCCAGTACTTC. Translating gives CASSFGQPGKETQYF.

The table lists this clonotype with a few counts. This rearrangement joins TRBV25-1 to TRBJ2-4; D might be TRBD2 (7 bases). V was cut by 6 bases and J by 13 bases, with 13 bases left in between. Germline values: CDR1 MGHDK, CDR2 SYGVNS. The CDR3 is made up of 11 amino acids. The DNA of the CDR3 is TGTGCCAGCAGGGGGGCGGGGGAGCAGTACTTC. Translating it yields CASRGAGEQYF.

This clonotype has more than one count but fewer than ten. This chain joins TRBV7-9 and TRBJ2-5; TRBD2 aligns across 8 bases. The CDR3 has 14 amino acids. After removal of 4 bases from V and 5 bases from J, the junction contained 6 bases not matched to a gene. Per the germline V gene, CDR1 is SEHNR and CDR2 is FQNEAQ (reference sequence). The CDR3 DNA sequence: TGTGCCAGCAGCTCTGGACTAGCCATGGAGACCCAGTACTTC. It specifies CASSSGLAMETQYF.

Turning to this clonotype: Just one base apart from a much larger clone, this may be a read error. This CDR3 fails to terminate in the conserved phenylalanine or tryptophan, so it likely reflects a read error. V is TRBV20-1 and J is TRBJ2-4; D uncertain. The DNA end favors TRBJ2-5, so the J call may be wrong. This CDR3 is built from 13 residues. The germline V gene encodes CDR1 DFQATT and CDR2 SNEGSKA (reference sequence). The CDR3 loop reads CSASYGEWTTQYC. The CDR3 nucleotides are TGCAGTGCTAGCTATGGAGAGTGGACGACCCAGTACTGC.

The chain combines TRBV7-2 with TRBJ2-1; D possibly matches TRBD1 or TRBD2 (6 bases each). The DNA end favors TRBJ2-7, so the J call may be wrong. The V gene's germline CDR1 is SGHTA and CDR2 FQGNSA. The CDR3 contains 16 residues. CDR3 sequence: CASSSGEEALGNEQYF. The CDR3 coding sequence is TGTGCCAGCAGCTCAGGGGAGGAGGCTTTAGGGAATGAGCAGTACTTC.

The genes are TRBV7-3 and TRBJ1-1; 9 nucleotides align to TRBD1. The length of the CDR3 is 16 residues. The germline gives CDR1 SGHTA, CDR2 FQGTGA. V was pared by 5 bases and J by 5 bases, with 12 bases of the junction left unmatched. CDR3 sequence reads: CASSQPGQGLRTEAFF. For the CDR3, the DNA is TGTGCCAGCAGCCAACCGGGACAGGGATTGAGAACTGAAGCTTTCTTT.

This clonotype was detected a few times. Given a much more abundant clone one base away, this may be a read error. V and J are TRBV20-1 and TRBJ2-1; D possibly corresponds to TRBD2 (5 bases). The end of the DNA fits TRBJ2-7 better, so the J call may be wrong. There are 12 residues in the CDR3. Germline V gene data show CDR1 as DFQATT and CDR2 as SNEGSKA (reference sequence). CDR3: CSARELDNEQYF. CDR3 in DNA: TGCAGTGCTAGAGAACTAGACAATGAGCAGTACTTC.

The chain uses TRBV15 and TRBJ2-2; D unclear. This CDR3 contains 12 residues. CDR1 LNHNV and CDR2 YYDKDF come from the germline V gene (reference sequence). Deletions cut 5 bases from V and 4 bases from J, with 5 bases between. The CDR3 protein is CATSEATGELFF. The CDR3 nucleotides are TGTGCCACCAGCGAAGCCACCGGGGAGCTGTTTTTT.

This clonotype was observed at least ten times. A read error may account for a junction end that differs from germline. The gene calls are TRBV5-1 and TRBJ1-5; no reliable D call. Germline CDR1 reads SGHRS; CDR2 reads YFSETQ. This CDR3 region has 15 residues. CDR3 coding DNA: TGTGCCAGCAGTTTGGACGGATATAGCAATCAGCCCCAGCATTTT. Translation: CASSLDGYSNQPQHF.

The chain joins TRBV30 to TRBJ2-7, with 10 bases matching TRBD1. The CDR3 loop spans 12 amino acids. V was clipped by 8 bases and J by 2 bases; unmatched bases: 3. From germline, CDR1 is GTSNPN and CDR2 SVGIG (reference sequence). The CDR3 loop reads CAGDRGTYEQYF. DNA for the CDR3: TGTGCCGGGGACAGGGGCACCTACGAGCAGTACTTC.

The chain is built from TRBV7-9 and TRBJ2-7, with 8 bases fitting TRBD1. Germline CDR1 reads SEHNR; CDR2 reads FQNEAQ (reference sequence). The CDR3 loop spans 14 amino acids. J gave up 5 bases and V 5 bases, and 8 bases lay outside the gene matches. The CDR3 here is CASSPPTGAHEQYF. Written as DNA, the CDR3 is TGTGCCAGCAGCCCTCCGACAGGGGCGCACGAGCAGTACTTC.

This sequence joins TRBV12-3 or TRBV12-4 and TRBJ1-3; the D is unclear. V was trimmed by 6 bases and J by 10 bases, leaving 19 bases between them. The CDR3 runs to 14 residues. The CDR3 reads CASRGARVPTTIYF. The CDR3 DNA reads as TGTGCCAGCAGGGGCGCGAGGGTGCCCACTACCATATATTTT.

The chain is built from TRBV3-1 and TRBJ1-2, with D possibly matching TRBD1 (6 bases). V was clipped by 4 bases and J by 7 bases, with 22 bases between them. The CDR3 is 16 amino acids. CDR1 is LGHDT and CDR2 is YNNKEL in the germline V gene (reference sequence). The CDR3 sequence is CASSPAPGTRISGYTF. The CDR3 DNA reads TGTGCCAGCAGCCCGGCCCCGGGGACACGCATCTCTGGCTACACCTTC.

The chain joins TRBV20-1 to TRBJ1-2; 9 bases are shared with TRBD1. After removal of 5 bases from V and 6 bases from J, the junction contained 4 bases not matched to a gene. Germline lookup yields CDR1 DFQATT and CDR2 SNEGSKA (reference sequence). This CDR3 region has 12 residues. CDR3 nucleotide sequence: TGCAGTGCTCGGACAGGGGCGGATGGCTACACCTTC. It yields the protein CSARTGADGYTF.

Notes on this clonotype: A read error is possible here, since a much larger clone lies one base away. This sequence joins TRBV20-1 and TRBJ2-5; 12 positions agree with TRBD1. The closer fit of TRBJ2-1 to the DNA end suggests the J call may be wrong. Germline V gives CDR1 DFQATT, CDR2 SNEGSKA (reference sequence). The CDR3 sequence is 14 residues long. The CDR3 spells CSARAGTGGDEQFF. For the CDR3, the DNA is TGCAGTGCTAGGGCCGGGACAGGGGGCGACGAGCAGTTCTTC.

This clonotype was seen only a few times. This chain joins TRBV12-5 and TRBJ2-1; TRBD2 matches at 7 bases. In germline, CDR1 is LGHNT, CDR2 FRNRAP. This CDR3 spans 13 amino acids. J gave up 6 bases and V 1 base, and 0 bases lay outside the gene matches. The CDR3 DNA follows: TGTGCTAGTGGTTTGGGGGGGGGCAATGAGCAGTTCTTC. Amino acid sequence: CASGLGGGNEQFF.

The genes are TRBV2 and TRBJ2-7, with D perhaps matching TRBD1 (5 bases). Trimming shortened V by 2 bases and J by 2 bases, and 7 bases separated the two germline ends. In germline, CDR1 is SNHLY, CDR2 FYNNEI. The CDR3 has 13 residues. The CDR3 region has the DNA TGTGCCAGCAGTGAACAGGGAACCTACGAGCAGTACTTC. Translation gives CASSEQGTYEQYF. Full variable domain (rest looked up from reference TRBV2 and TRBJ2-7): EPEVTQTPSHQVTQMGQEVILRCVPISNHLYFYWYRQILGQKVEFLVSFYNNEISEKSEIFDDQFSVERPDGSNFTLKIRSTKLEDSAMYFCASSEQGTYEQYFGPGTRLTVT.

Here the CDR3 DNA reads TGTGCCAGCAGCGTGCTAGTGAAGGCCGGGGAGCTGTTTTTT. Amino acids: CASSVLVKAGELFF. The chain carries TRBV5-5 and TRBJ2-2; the D is unclear. The CDR3 runs 14 residues. Trimming cost V 4 bases and J 6 bases, with 13 bases left between them. CDR1 SGHKS and CDR2 YYEKEE come from the germline V gene (reference sequence).

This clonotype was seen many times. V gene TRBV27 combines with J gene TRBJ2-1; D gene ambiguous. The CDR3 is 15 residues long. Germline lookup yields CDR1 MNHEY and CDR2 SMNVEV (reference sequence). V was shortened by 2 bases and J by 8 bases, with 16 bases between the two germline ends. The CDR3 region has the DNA TGTGCCAGCAGTTTAACGACAAGAAGTGGTTATGAGCAGTTCTTC. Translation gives CASSLTTRSGYEQFF.